This TCR beta chain was obtained from a study of Graves' ophthalmopathy and Graves' hyperthyroidism (dated by TCRdb to 2016 to 2018). About the investigation overall: Peripheral blood samples were taken at the time of initial diagnosis, before any treatment was given. Once sampling was done, hyperthyroidism patients were given methimazole at a starting dose of 30 mg daily, while ophthalmopathy patients were given high-dose intravenous methylprednisolone. The study used signatures of the TCR beta repertoire to tell Graves' ophthalmopathy apart from Graves' hyperthyroidism and to predict which patients would progress to ophthalmopathy. To explore V-J signatures that separate ophthalmopathy from hyperthyroidism, a discovery set of approximately 100 patients was enrolled, consisting of about 43 with ophthalmopathy and about 60 with stable hyperthyroidism. T-cell repertoires of thyroid tissue and blood were compared in about six hyperthyroidism patients. In total, 135 blood samples were TCR-sequenced: approximately 42 ophthalmopathy, approximately 75 hyperthyroidism and approximately 17 hyperthyroidism-to-ophthalmopathy patients. For independent validation, a separate cohort was made up of roughly 19 hyperthyroidism patients plus 17 patients who later progressed from hyperthyroidism to ophthalmopathy.

This clonotype was observed many times. Its antigen remains unidentified. It has no much larger one-base neighbor in the sample; base qualities were not kept. Per the germline V gene (reference sequence), LNHDA is the CDR1 and SQIVND is the CDR2. There are 15 amino acids in the CDR3, from cysteine to phenylalanine inclusive. Just the 45-base CDR3 DNA is kept, in frame starting at base 1. From V the trimming removes 6 bases and from J it removes 7 bases, while the gene matches leave 11 bases of the junction unaccounted for. Ophthalmopathy patients had moderately to severely active disease, Clinical Activity Score of at least 3, NOSPECS grade of at least 4, and disease duration under 3 months. Patients with other autoimmune diseases, uncontrolled infections, pregnancy or lactation were excluded. Clinical symptoms, serum thyroxine, TRAb, thyroid ultrasound and orbital computed tomography were used for diagnosis. Ficoll-Paque density gradient centrifugation was used to isolate PBMCs from about 10 ml of fresh peripheral blood. Trizol reagent was used to extract the total RNA, and its quality was then checked on an Agilent 2100 Bioanalyzer.

For repertoire sequencing, the TCR beta CDR3 regions were amplified from RNA transcripts. The first round of RT-PCR was done with HTBI primers and the Qiagen OneStep RT-PCR kit, and was followed by a second round of multiplex PCR, then size selection and purification. The libraries underwent paired-end sequencing with 100 bp reads on an Illumina HiSeq2000. The source study handled its data this way. Reads were processed with SOAPnuke, discarding reads with adapters, uncalled bases, mean Phred below 15, or no exact constant-primer or identifier match. High-quality paired reads were merged with COPE v1.2.5. Unique nucleotide sequences were defined as clonotypes and aligned to IMGT TRB V, D and J references using MiTCR v1.1. The analysis was limited to V-J combinations with a frequency above 0.0001, which together covered 99% to 99.2% of the repertoires. For each V-J combination, a TCR clonal expansion and chaos score was defined as the ratio of F50 clonal expansion to chaos observed in the TCRdist matrix. Features were reduced by Welch's t-statistics and random forest to around 14 V-J combinations, which fed a naive Bayes classifier. The Morisita-Horn index was used to measure how similar the thyroid and blood repertoires were. The raw public reads went through TCRdb reprocessing: fastp at Q25, MiXCR clone calling, in-frame beta chains kept. All rows with the same CDR3 protein become a single entry with the most common DNA and genes. The V and J calls and clone size are TCRdb's, not the authors'. The sample profile shows some 750,000 distinct CDR3 sequences; roughly 41% of them were found once. Of the sample, 35% to 55% is held by the ten largest clones.

On the study overall, not on this receptor specifically: In validation, the model predicted ophthalmopathy progression with more than 70% sensitivity and roughly 72% specificity; some 13 predicted patients were CT-confirmed with GO in a median of around 6 months. In cross-validation, the 13-signature model distinguished ophthalmopathy from stable hyperthyroidism with approximately 88% sensitivity and around 82% specificity, and in the test set the corresponding values were approximately 79% and 70%. Among expanded thyroid clonotypes with frequency above 0.001, most also showed up in blood, which suggests that blood repertoires may reflect the thyroid immune response. No statistical method was used to set the sample size in advance, and the investigators knew which group each participant was assigned to.

The sequence derives from an adult man with Graves' ophthalmopathy. Sequencing input: peripheral blood. Recombination joined TRBV19 with TRBJ1-2; 10 junctional bases match TRBD1. The CDR3 protein: CASRRQGAMDFGYTF. In nucleotides, the sequence is TGTGCCAGTAGGCGACAGGGGGCAATGGACTTTGGCTACACCTTC.